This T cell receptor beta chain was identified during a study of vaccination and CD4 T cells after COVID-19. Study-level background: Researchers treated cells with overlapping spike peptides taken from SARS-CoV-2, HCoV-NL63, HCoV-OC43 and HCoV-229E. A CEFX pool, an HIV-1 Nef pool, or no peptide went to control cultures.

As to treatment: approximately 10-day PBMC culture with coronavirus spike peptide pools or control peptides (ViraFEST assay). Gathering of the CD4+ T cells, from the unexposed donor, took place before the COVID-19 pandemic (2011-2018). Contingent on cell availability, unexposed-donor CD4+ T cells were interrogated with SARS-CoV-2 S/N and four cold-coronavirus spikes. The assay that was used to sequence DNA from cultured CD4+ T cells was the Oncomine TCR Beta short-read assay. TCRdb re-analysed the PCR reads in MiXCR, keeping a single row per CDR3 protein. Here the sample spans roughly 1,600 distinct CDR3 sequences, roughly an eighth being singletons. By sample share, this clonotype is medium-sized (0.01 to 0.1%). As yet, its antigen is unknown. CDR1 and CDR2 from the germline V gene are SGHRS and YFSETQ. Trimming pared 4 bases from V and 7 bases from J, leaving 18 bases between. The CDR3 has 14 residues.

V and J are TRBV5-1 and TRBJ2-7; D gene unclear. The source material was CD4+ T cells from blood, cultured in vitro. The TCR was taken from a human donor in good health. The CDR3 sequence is CASSPDLSLREQYF. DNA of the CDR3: TGCGCCAGCAGCCCTGATTTGAGCCTACGGGAGCAGTACTTC.